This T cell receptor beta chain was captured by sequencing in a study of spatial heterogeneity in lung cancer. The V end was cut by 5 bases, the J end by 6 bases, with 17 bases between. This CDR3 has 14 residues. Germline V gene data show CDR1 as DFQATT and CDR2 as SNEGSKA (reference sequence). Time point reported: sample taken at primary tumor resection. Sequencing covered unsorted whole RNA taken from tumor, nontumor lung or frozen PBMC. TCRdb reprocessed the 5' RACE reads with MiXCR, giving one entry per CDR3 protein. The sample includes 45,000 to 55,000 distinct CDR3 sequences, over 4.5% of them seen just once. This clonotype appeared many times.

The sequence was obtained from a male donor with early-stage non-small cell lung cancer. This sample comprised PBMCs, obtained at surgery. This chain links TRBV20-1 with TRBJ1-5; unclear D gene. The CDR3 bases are TGCAGTGCTGGGGTGCCGGAGGCGGGTCAGCCCCAGCATTTT. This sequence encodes CSAGVPEAGQPQHF.